This TCR beta chain was profiled in a study of cytomegalovirus exposure and HLA in healthy donors (dated by TCRdb to 2016 to 2017). In the study overall: In an earlier analysis of roughly 590 of the donors, roughly 300 Gb of sequence data and 100 million or so unique TCR beta sequences from 150 million to 200 million T cells were reported. About 300 gigabases of sequencing data and some 85 million unique TCR sequences were included in an early release covering roughly 600 HLA-typed donors. The genetic ancestry cluster associated with self-reported Caucasian donors included about four fifths of the 398 genotyped donors. The aim of the study was to test whether cataloging public T cell receptors could identify signatures of past pathogen exposure. The T cell repertoires of under 700 subjects were profiled by immunosequencing and related to cytomegalovirus serostatus. In addition to the first cohort of 666 subjects, a separate validation cohort of over 90 different subjects was used. To predict cytomegalovirus infection status, the study combined high-throughput TCR immunosequencing, statistical association of individual TCRs with disease status, and machine learning. A later analysis re-analyzed previously published TCR beta repertoires from about 730 donors and added high-resolution HLA genotyping to study TCR occurrence patterns. Rather than using new phenotypic data, the later analysis identified candidate immune exposures from TCR beta sequences and from how often those sequences occurred across donors. In an earlier analysis of 550 to 700 of the donors, high-throughput TCR beta sequencing was used to judge whether each TCR beta V gene segment behaved as functional or pseudogenic. Donor age, sex, ethnicity and CMV serostatus were collected together with the repertoire data. In a later genetic analysis, genome-wide SNP genotypes for about 55% of the 666 donors were used, and that subset was treated as a discovery cohort. All discovery cohort repertoires had been generated on a single sequencing platform. Class I and class II HLA loci were covered by the typing at four-digit resolution. Typing coverage differed by locus: A, B, C, DRB1 and DQB1 were typed in roughly 629-640 donors, DQA1 in about 510, DPA1 in approximately 610, and DPB1 in 400 to 490. Because of strong linkage in the cohort, five DR-DQ haplotypes were treated as single units for association and clustering. Among some 400 genotyped donors of the cohort, an average of about 220,000 unique TCR beta nucleotide sequences was sequenced per donor, of which about 19% were non-productive. The paper as a whole reports these results and caveats: Because some donors lacked HLA typing at each locus, the association tests relied only on the typed subset. According to a later genetic analysis, donors in an Asian-associated ancestry cluster had fewer N-insertions in productive TCRs than the roughly 670-donor mean. Cytomegalovirus status was reported to be diagnosed by the classifier with high specificity and sensitivity in both the original and validation cohorts. Broadly in line with IMGT annotations, most TCR beta V segments showed up in productive rearrangements about 87% or about 30% of the time in an earlier analysis of several hundred of the donors. Most TCR sequences were observed very rarely across donors, whereas some public TCRs were present in many individuals. A further reported finding was that TCR beta sequences accurately predicted the HLA-A and HLA-B alleles for most subjects in the first cohort. This cohort had only TCR beta chains sequenced, and the lack of alpha or paired-chain data limited which features could be detected. According to a later analysis, most CMV-associated TCR beta chains appeared to be HLA-restricted, and the HLA associations seemed to be driven largely by CMV exposure. The study listed 150 to 200 TCR beta chains as associated with cytomegalovirus. Several of the top co-occurrence clusters appeared to be linked to parvovirus B19, influenza, CMV and Epstein-Barr virus, according to a later analysis. In vitro tests confirmed that three of the cytomegalovirus-associated TCR beta chains recognize cytomegalovirus antigens. When HLA alleles, especially DR and DQ, strongly co-occurred, TCR associations were difficult to assign to individual alleles. Roughly uniform sequencing depth across donors was assumed in presence/absence analyses, although this assumption may not hold. Linkage disequilibrium might explain the correlated functional status among segregating V segments, but an unknown experimental factor could not be ruled out. For the cohort, immune exposure information was limited to CMV serostatus. According to a later analysis, TCR association rates differed among HLA loci, with DRB1 alleles showing the most associated TCRs and HLA-C alleles showing the fewest. The earlier analysis of some 560 of the donors excluded some 15 rarely observed V segments, including chromosome 9 orphons, because counts were too low. A later analysis found that HLA-associated TCR beta chains were more clonally expanded and had lower generation probabilities than equally common non-associated chains. Specific HLA alleles were associated with 15,000 to 20,000 TCR beta sequences at a false discovery rate of 0.05 in a later analysis. According to the authors, the approach could potentially be generalized to other disease states and immunological phenotypes. The 87-base-pair reads could not distinguish some IMGT-functional V segments, including TRBV6-2 and TRBV6-3, so those segments were excluded. A group of highly shared sequence variants was considered likely to be a technical artifact of the sequencing pipeline. In a later genetic analysis, a missense DCLRE1C variant was associated with V-gene and J-gene trimming of TCR beta chains, and the association was replicated in an independent cohort.

The method was the immunoSEQ multiplex PCR assay. For the multiplex PCR, a mixture combining 60 forward primers for TCR Vbeta segments and 13 reverse primers for TCR Jbeta segments was used. A multiplex PCR assay on genomic DNA amplified the CDR3 region of rearranged TCR beta genes. The Illumina HiSeq System was used to sequence the amplified TCR beta libraries as 87-base-pair reads. In the original analysis: A later analysis tallied about 77 million unique TCR beta chains across the 610 or so repertoires, and about 12 million of those chains were shared by two or more donors. A nearest-neighbor algorithm error-corrected the raw reads and collapsed the reads into unique sequences, merging closely related sequences to remove PCR and sequencing errors. CDR3 sequences were aligned to IMGT reference sequences to assign V, D and J gene segments. For a sequence to be retained, a match of at least six nucleotides was required to both a V gene segment and a J gene segment. Rearrangements were called productive when the CDR3 lacked stop codons and stayed in frame with V and J; all others were non-productive. Following IMGT convention, CDR3 was defined as the stretch from the second conserved V-encoded cysteine to the conserved J-encoded phenylalanine. The earlier analysis of 500 to 750 of the donors excluded any sequence lacking an unambiguous match to a single V gene segment. In an earlier analysis of a few hundred of the donors, V segments were called functional above 56.7% productive rearrangements and were called segregating when the between-donor standard deviation exceeded 5%. A statistical classification framework was built to diagnose cytomegalovirus status from the catalog of TCR beta chain sequences. In a later analysis, V and J genes were assigned by comparing TCR nucleotide sequences against IMGT/GENE-DB human TR gene sequences. The TCRdist pipeline was used in a later analysis to assign CDR3 sequences and most-parsimonious VDJ recombination scenarios. A later analysis defined each TCR beta chain by its CDR3 amino acid sequence plus V-gene family, and excluded reads lacking a unique V-gene family. In a later analysis, 450 to 600 highly shared, low-generation-probability nucleotide sequences were removed to address suspected cross-contamination and a sequencing artifact. A later analysis calculated a clonal expansion index for each public chain from normalized within-repertoire ranks of inferred template counts. In a later analysis, generation probabilities were computed using a VDJ recombination model fitted to out-of-frame rearrangements, and the results were checked against IGoR. Hypergeometric tests were used in a later analysis to score TCR-TCR, TCR-HLA and TCR-CMV co-occurrence, with a repertoire-size bias correction applied to the TCR pairs. To estimate false discovery rates, a later analysis permuted the HLA or CMV assignments 20 times. In a later analysis, co-occurring TCRs were grouped with DBSCAN, and TCRdist sequence similarity was added when clustering was performed within HLA-allele-positive subsets. For co-occurrence clustering, repertoires with fewer than 30,000 or more than 120,000 public chains were excluded, along with about five repertoires with anomalous nucleotide sharing. Imported from immuneACCESS, the table was reduced by TCRdb to in-frame sequences with V and J called. These copies leave out some clones; in studies compared against another copy, an unresolved V gene accounts for under half, and the cause of the remainder is not known. V and J calls plus clone size are reproduced from that table; the DNA served to infer D and trimming. The table for this sample shows 200,000 or so clones. The ten largest clones take up 0.95% to 1.3% of the sample.

Regarding this clone: It has no known antigen specificity.

In total, 666 healthy bone marrow donors made up the cohort. Cohort members were all nominally healthy when sampled, although unrecorded immune exposures were likely present. The donor was CMV seropositive and was included in the group of approximately 300 seropositive cohort members. Each donor provided a peripheral blood sample, and peripheral blood mononuclear cells were used for TCR beta sequencing. The Qiagen DNeasy Blood Extraction Kit was used to extract genomic DNA from the blood cell samples. The CDR3 starts with the cysteine, ends with the phenylalanine, and has 16 residues. CDR3 DNA only is kept here, 48 bases in frame from base 1. V and J are truncated by 0 bases and 3 bases respectively, leaving an intervening sequence of 14 bases. CDR1 and CDR2 are read off the germline V gene as SGHDN and FVKESK.

The chain couples TRBV14 to TRBJ1-2; the D gene remains uncertain. This TCR came from a girl aged 2 to 10 in good health and CMV-seropositive. Specimen: PBMCs. The DNA sequence is TGTGCCAGCAGCCAAGATCTCGTCCCCGGTCACTATGGCTACACCTTC. Translated, it reads CASSQDLVPGHYGYTF.